This entry lists 12 T cell receptor beta chains sequenced from one sample in a study of identical twins. TCRdb redid the calling of the 5' RACE reads with MiXCR, one entry per CDR3 protein. This sample has hundreds of thousands of distinct CDR3 sequences; 10% to 15% occur once, and the top ten carry around 1.5%. The same sample was also studied in work on yellow fever vaccine responses in identical twins.

Sequenced: PBMCs. Receptor source: a woman aged 18-29 years in good health.

J is TRBJ2-1 and V is TRBV12-3 or TRBV12-4, with TRBD1 identical over 8 bases. V lost 5 bases and J lost 5; bases outside the gene matches: 8. This CDR3 is 15 amino acids long. CDR3 in amino acids: CASSLYRGLDNEQFF. Here the CDR3 DNA reads TGTGCCAGCAGTCTGTACAGGGGGTTGGACAATGAGCAGTTCTTC.

This rearrangement joins TRBV27 to TRBJ2-7; 9 bases map to TRBD2. Germline V gives CDR1 MNHEY, CDR2 SMNVEV (reference sequence). The V and J ends lost 3 bases and 2 bases, in that order; junction bases with no gene match: 5. The CDR3 sequence is 15 residues long. The CDR3 region is CASSFGLAGPYEQYF. The CDR3 DNA reads as TGTGCCAGCAGTTTCGGGCTAGCGGGACCCTACGAGCAGTACTTC.

This chain joins TRBV20-1 and TRBJ2-3, with 7 bases lining up with TRBD2. Unmatched junction bases numbered 5, after V lost 3 bases and J lost 2 bases. Germline V gene data show CDR1 as DFQATT and CDR2 as SNEGSKA (reference sequence). There are 14 residues in the CDR3. This CDR3 is CSARGLQYTDTQYF. CDR3 nucleotide sequence: TGCAGTGCTAGGGGACTACAATACACAGATACGCAGTATTTT.

The chain carries TRBV5-1 and TRBJ2-6; D gene unclear. Trimming took 0 bases from V and 2 from J, leaving 6 bases between them. The CDR3 loop spans 15 amino acids. CDR1 SGHRS and CDR2 YFSETQ come from the germline V gene. The CDR3 DNA is TGCGCCAGCAGCTTGGTGTCAGCTGGGGCCAACGTCCTGACTTTC. It encodes CASSLVSAGANVLTF.

In its sample, this clonotype was seen many times. This chain joins TRBV5-1 and TRBJ1-6; 8 nucleotides line up with TRBD1. J was trimmed by 7 bases and V by 0 bases; bases with no gene match: 0. CDR3 length equals 14 residues. CDR1 SGHRS and CDR2 YFSETQ come from the germline V gene. CDR3 residues: CASSLDRGNSPLHF. DNA of the CDR3: TGCGCCAGCAGCTTGGACAGGGGGAATTCACCCCTCCACTTT.

This clonotype was counted between two and nine times. The rearrangement joins TRBV12-3 or TRBV12-4 to TRBJ1-5; D is possibly TRBD1 (5 bases). CDR3 length equals 14 residues. V was cut by 6 bases and J by 3 bases, with 12 bases left in between. The CDR3 is CASSHDSPNQPQHF. The CDR3 DNA follows: TGTGCCAGCAGCCACGACAGTCCCAATCAGCCCCAGCATTTT.

This clonotype was observed many times. Mismatch with germline at one junction end may stem from a read error. The chain combines TRBV5-1 with TRBJ2-2; 7 bases are shared with TRBD1. This CDR3 is 13 amino acids long. CDR1 and CDR2 (germline): SGHRS, YFSETQ. The CDR3 DNA is TGTGCCAGCAGCTTCACAGGGGCCGGGGAGCTGTTTTTT. It codes for CASSFTGAGELFF.

This clonotype was counted many times. V gene TRBV12-3 or TRBV12-4 combines with J gene TRBJ2-3, with TRBD2 as a possible D gene (5 bases). V was cut by 8 bases and J by 5 bases, with 14 bases left in between. CDR3 length equals 13 residues. As DNA, the CDR3 is TGTGCCAGCCGATCCCTTGGAGGAGATACGCAGTATTTT. Amino acid sequence: CASRSLGGDTQYF.

Ten or more counts support this clonotype. The chain employs TRBV12-3 or TRBV12-4 and TRBJ1-4, with D maybe TRBD1 (6 bases). The CDR3 consists of 13 residues. V shed 3 bases and J shed 6 bases, with 8 bases lying between them. DNA for the CDR3: TGTGCCAGCAGTTTTAGGGGGGATGAAAAACTGTTTTTT. This codes for CASSFRGDEKLFF.

This clonotype was seen a handful of times. DNA of the CDR3: TGTGCCACCAGTGATACCAGCGGGGGGGCAAGAGAGCAGTTCTTC. Translated: CATSDTSGGAREQFF. The V and J genes are TRBV24-1 and TRBJ2-1; 10 bases match TRBD2. Germline V lookup: CDR1 KGHDR, CDR2 SFDVKD. The length of the CDR3 is 15 residues. V shed 3 bases, J shed 10 bases, and the junction held 8 bases outside the gene matches.

The table lists this clonotype with a count of one. The CDR3 carries no conserved terminal phenylalanine or tryptophan, so it likely arises from a read error. This chain links TRBV12-3 or TRBV12-4 with TRBJ2-7, with TRBD2 identical over 10 bases. CDR3 size: 15 residues. J was trimmed by 4 bases and V by 1 base; bases with no gene match: 4. CDR3 amino acids: CASSLGSGRIYEQYY. In DNA, the CDR3 is TGTGCCAGCAGTTTAGGTAGCGGGAGGATTTACGAGCAGTACTAC.

This clonotype was picked up a small number of times. The chain carries TRBV20-1 and TRBJ2-1; 9 bases are a match to TRBD2. Germline loops: CDR1 DFQATT, CDR2 SNEGSKA (reference sequence). The ends lost 5 bases at V and 1 base at J; junction bases unmatched: 9. The CDR3 contains 16 residues. CDR3 residues: CSAPTLAGPSYNEQFF. CDR3 coding DNA: TGCAGTGCTCCCACTCTAGCGGGGCCATCCTACAATGAGCAGTTCTTC.